This entry lists 21 T cell receptor beta chains sequenced from one sample in a study of T cells in Graves' hyperthyroidism and ophthalmopathy. Regions amplified from RNA transcripts were the TCR beta CDR3 regions. The HTBI primer set served for first-round RT-PCR of the TCR CDR3. MiXCR, applied by TCRdb to the multiplex PCR reads, yields one record per CDR3 protein. The sample has a few hundred thousand distinct CDR3 sequences; 14% are singletons. Sequencing used blood. The receptors originated from a woman between 18 and 29 years old with Graves' hyperthyroidism.

This clonotype was detected ten times or more. This may arise from a read error, as a much more abundant clone is one base away. V gene TRBV30 combines with J gene TRBJ2-1, with TRBD1 as a possible D gene (5 bases). V was cut by 4 bases and J by 8 bases, with 9 bases left in between. The CDR3 is 11 amino acids. From germline, CDR1 is GTSNPN and CDR2 SVGIG (reference sequence). The CDR3 spells CAWTGFYEQFF. CDR3 coding DNA: TGTGCCTGGACAGGGTTCTATGAGCAGTTCTTC.

With regard to this clonotype: The junction shows a germline mismatch at one end, possibly a read error. The chain links TRBV5-1 to TRBJ2-3; 9 nucleotides match TRBD2. Germline-derived CDR1 and CDR2 are SGHRS and YFSETQ. The CDR3 extends over 15 amino acids. The CDR3 reads CASSLGAGGTDTHYF. CDR3 nucleotide sequence: TGCGCCAGCAGCTTGGGAGCGGGAGGCACAGATACGCACTATTTT. Variable domain in full (rest from reference TRBV5-1 and TRBJ2-3): KAGVTQTPRYLIKTRGQQVTLSCSPISGHRSVSWYQQTPGQGLQFLFEYFSETQRNKGNFPGRFSGRQFSNSRSEMNVSTLELGDSALYLCASSLGAGGTDTHYFGPGTRLTVL.

For this clonotype: An end of the junction differs from the germline gene, which may be a read error. This chain joins TRBV14 and TRBJ2-5, with 14 nucleotides matching TRBD2. Germline V gene sequence: CDR1 SGHDN, CDR2 FVKESK. The CDR3 loop spans 17 amino acids. Here the CDR3 reads CVSSPGTSGSRGETQYF. The CDR3, as DNA: TGTGTCAGCAGCCCCGGGACTAGCGGGAGTCGGGGGGAGACCCAGTACTTC.

In this sample, this clonotype turned up many times. The rearrangement joins TRBV7-9 to TRBJ1-2; D not resolved. The CDR3 covers 15 residues. The germline gives CDR1 SEHNR, CDR2 FQNEAQ (reference sequence). V was cut by 1 base and J by 2 bases, with 11 bases left in between. The CDR3 DNA reads as TGTGCCAGCAGCTTAGGGACCCAGGAGAACTATGGCTACACCTTC. Encoded protein: CASSLGTQENYGYTF. The full variable domain, rest sourced from reference TRBV7-9 and TRBJ1-2, is DTGVSQNPRHKITKRGQNVTFRCDPISEHNRLYWYRQTLGQGPEFLTYFQNEAQLEKSRLLSDRFSAERPKGSFSTLEIQRTEQGDSAMYLCASSLGTQENYGYTFGSGTRLTVV.

This clonotype has a count of ten or more. The chain is built from TRBV7-8 and TRBJ2-5, with D possibly being TRBD2 (5 bases). This CDR3 spans 16 amino acids. The V end lost 3 bases, the J end lost 1 base, and 15 bases lay between the germline ends. The germline V gene has CDR1 SGHVS and CDR2 FQNEAQ. The CDR3 DNA is TGTGCCAGCAGCTTCTCTACCCGGGGTAGCCAAGAGACCCAGTACTTC. Protein sequence: CASSFSTRGSQETQYF.

This clonotype was detected many times. The V call is TRBV12-3 or TRBV12-4, the J call TRBJ1-3, with TRBD1 matching 7 bases. V shed 4 bases, J shed 3 bases, and the junction held 6 bases outside the gene matches. CDR3 length equals 15 residues. CDR3 protein: CASSSGGQFGNTIYF. CDR3 nucleotide sequence: TGTGCCAGCAGTTCGGGGGGACAGTTTGGAAACACCATATATTTT.

The sample holds many counts of this clonotype. V is TRBV5-1 and J is TRBJ1-2, with D tentatively TRBD1 (5 bases). The CDR3 sequence is 17 residues long. The V end lost 7 bases, the J end lost 2 bases, and 24 bases lay between the germline ends. From germline, CDR1 is SGHRS and CDR2 YFSETQ. As DNA, the CDR3 is TGCGCCAGCTTACCCCGCGGGGGGGAACTTGGGAACTATGGCTACACCTTC. This translates into CASLPRGGELGNYGYTF.

In nucleotides, the CDR3 is TGTGCCAGTAGTATAGGGCAGGGGAACATTCAGTACTTC. Translated: CASSIGQGNIQYF. The V and J genes are TRBV19 and TRBJ2-4, with D possibly TRBD1 on 6 matching bases. Trimming removed 1 base from V and 7 bases from J, with 8 bases in between. The CDR3 spans 13 residues. From germline, CDR1 is LNHDA and CDR2 SQIVND (reference sequence).

This clonotype was found a few times. V gene TRBV6-1 combines with J gene TRBJ2-3; D might be TRBD2 (6 bases). V lost 6 bases, J lost 4 bases, and 20 bases lay in between. CDR1 and CDR2 from the germline V gene are MNHNS and SASEGT. The CDR3 loop spans 16 amino acids. CDR3 DNA: TGTGCCAGCAGAAGGGACTCTTCCTATCCGCCAGATACGCAGTATTTT. Amino acid sequence: CASRRDSSYPPDTQYF.

This chain uses TRBV20-1 with TRBJ2-1; 7 bases agree with TRBD2. V trimming: 5 bases; J trimming: 5 bases; junction bases outside the gene matches: 6. Germline V gene lookup returns CDR1 DFQATT and CDR2 SNEGSKA (reference sequence). The CDR3 sequence is 13 residues long. The CDR3 sequence is CSAVGLDDNEQFF. The DNA of the CDR3 is TGCAGTGCTGTAGGACTAGACGACAATGAGCAGTTCTTC.

This clonotype was seen many times. V gene TRBV11-2 combines with J gene TRBJ2-3; D is uncertain. The CDR3 length is 13 residues. With 3 bases removed from V and 2 bases from J, the gap between germline ends came to 6 bases. Germline V gives CDR1 SGHAT, CDR2 FQNNGV. CDR3 bases: TGTGCCAGCAGCTTCCACTTCACAGATACGCAGTATTTT. Its translation is CASSFHFTDTQYF.

This clonotype showed up just a few times. The chain recombines TRBV30 with TRBJ1-1, with no clear D. The germline CDR1 and CDR2 sequences are GTSNPN and SVGIG (reference sequence). Deletions cut 2 bases from V and 10 bases from J, with 20 bases between. This CDR3 contains 14 residues. Written as DNA, the CDR3 is TGTGCCTGGAGTCCAACCATACAGCCCCTTTCAGCTTTCTTT. Translation: CAWSPTIQPLSAFF.

This sequence joins TRBV11-2 and TRBJ2-5, with D possibly TRBD2 on 6 matching bases. V gave up 0 bases and J gave up 7 bases, with 9 bases separating them. The V gene's germline CDR1 is SGHAT and CDR2 FQNNGV. This CDR3 contains 13 residues. The CDR3 nucleotides read TGTGCCAGCAGCTTAGATGGGACTGGGACCCAGTACTTC. Translated: CASSLDGTGTQYF.

This clonotype occurred many times. The chain links TRBV12-3 or TRBV12-4 to TRBJ1-1; D might be TRBD1 (5 bases). V gave up 5 bases and J gave up 1 base, with 8 bases separating them. The CDR3 runs 13 residues. In DNA form, the CDR3 reads TGTGCCAGCAGTGGAGGGACGAACACTGAAGCTTTCTTT. This encodes CASSGGTNTEAFF.

The chain combines TRBV11-2 with TRBJ2-7, with 11 positions matching TRBD2. The trim removed 0 bases at V and 0 bases at J, leaving 10 bases unmatched. The length of the CDR3 is 19 residues. CDR1 is SGHAT, CDR2 FQNNGV, per germline. CDR3 in DNA: TGTGCCAGCAGCTTAGATGAACTAGCGGGAGTTTTTAGCTCCTACGAGCAGTACTTC. Translation gives CASSLDELAGVFSSYEQYF.

This clonotype was found many times. This chain uses TRBV12-3 or TRBV12-4 with TRBJ1-1, with 10 bases matching TRBD1. CDR3 length: 14 residues. J was trimmed by 6 bases and V by 4 bases; bases with no gene match: 5. CDR3 DNA sequence: TGTGCCAGCAGTTATATTGACAGGGGGCCTGAAGCTTTCTTT. Amino acids: CASSYIDRGPEAFF.

A note on this clonotype: A much larger clone lies a single base off, so this may be a read error. The CDR3 nucleotides are TGTGCCAACAGTCACGGGTACCGGGACAGGGGATTTCCGGGAGCAATTGATACGCAGTATTTT. It yields the protein CANSHGYRDRGFPGAIDTQYF. The chain links TRBV6-5 to TRBJ2-3; 10 bases map to TRBD1. The germline CDR1 and CDR2 sequences are MNHEY and SVGAGI. The CDR3 totals 21 residues.

This clonotype was detected ten times or more. The chain joins TRBV6-1 to TRBJ2-1; TRBD1 agrees at 10 bases. Germline assignment: CDR1 MNHNS and CDR2 SASEGT. V lost 5 bases to trimming and J lost 7 bases; unmatched junction nucleotides: 11. The length of the CDR3 is 16 residues. The CDR3 loop reads CASSYWGQGKRNEQFF. CDR3 DNA sequence: TGTGCCAGCAGTTATTGGGGACAGGGGAAGAGGAATGAGCAGTTCTTC.

The sample holds many counts of this clonotype. J is TRBJ2-1 and V is TRBV6-2 or TRBV6-3, with TRBD2 matching over 12 bases. The V and J ends lost 2 bases and 3 bases, in that order; junction bases with no gene match: 2. Germline values: CDR1 MNHEY, CDR2 SVGEGT. The CDR3 covers 16 residues. CDR3: CASSYGLAGNYNEQFF. The CDR3 coding sequence is TGTGCCAGCAGTTACGGACTAGCGGGGAACTACAATGAGCAGTTCTTC.

This clonotype was seen a few times. The chain carries TRBV24-1 and TRBJ2-1; 7 positions agree with TRBD2. The CDR3 length is 17 residues. Germline V gene lookup returns CDR1 KGHDR and CDR2 SFDVKD. V shed 4 bases and J 3 bases; nucleotides not matched to a gene: 11. The CDR3 DNA reads as TGTGCCACCAGTGACTCGACTAGCTCCCATCACTACAATGAGCAGTTCTTC. The encoded protein is CATSDSTSSHHYNEQFF.

This clonotype showed up many times. This chain links TRBV27 with TRBJ1-2; 12 bases match TRBD1. Germline CDR1 reads MNHEY; CDR2 reads SMNVEV (reference sequence). V shed 2 bases and J 7 bases; nucleotides not matched to a gene: 11. The CDR3 totals 17 residues. CDR3 DNA sequence: TGTGCCAGCAGTTTAAGCCCTGGGACAGGGGGCGCGTTTGGCTACACCTTC. Amino acids: CASSLSPGTGGAFGYTF.